This T cell receptor (beta chain) was recorded in a study of blood T cell repertoires in COVID-19. In the study overall: The United States, Italy and Spain provided the acute and convalescent COVID-19 samples. PBMCs, B-cell-depleted T cells, or T cells were the source of the cDNA or gDNA that made up the material.

The CDR3 totals 17 residues. CDR1 SGHAT and CDR2 FQNNGV come from the germline V gene. Trimming shortened V by 1 base and J by 0 bases, and 13 bases separated the two germline ends. Authors' data handling: For nucleated cells, counts were estimated from reference gene primer amplification. The protocol was immunoSEQ multiplex PCR, while the TCRdb copy is restricted to in-frame clones and leaves out a portion. V, J and clone size were drawn from that table, and D and trimming were deduced from the DNA. The sample shows about 200,000 clones, over 75% of them seen only once. The chain carries TRBV11-2 and TRBJ1-3, with no clear D. The specimen sequenced was peripheral blood. The clonotype comes from a man over 45 with acute or convalescent COVID-19. CDR3 bases: TGTGCCAGCAGCTTAGCCTTCTCCCCGAGCTCTGGAAACACCATATATTTT. Protein: CASSLAFSPSSGNTIYF. The complete variable domain, with remaining parts taken from reference TRBV11-2 and TRBJ1-3, reads EAGVAQSPRYKIIEKRQSVAFWCNPISGHATLYWYQQILGQGPKLLIQFQNNGVVDDSQLPKDRFSAERLKGVDSTLKIQPAKLEDSAVYLCASSLAFSPSSGNTIYFGEGSWLTVV.